The rows below give T cell receptor beta chains drawn from one sample of a study of cytomegalovirus exposure and HLA in healthy donors. Repertoires were generated with immunoSEQ multiplex PCR, while TCRdb's copy carries only in-frame clones and drops some. The sample totals about 130,000 clones. The sample taken for sequencing was PBMCs. These receptors were taken from a woman in her 40s in good health and CMV-seropositive. Each CDR3 is given with its conserved first and last residue.

V gene: TRBV5-6; J gene: TRBJ1-1; CDR3 protein: CASSERPGAEAFF
V gene: TRBV29-1; J gene: TRBJ2-5; CDR3 protein: CSFRTGGQETQYF
V gene: TRBV19; J gene: TRBJ2-1; CDR3 protein: CASSIIREKNEQFF
V gene: TRBV9; J gene: TRBJ1-1; CDR3 protein: CASSVVDGGLANTEAFF
V gene: TRBV18; J gene: TRBJ1-1; CDR3 protein: CASSPDVQANTEAFF
V gene: TRBV7-9; J gene: TRBJ2-5; CDR3 protein: CASSRGGQGKGETQYF
V gene: TRBV27; J gene: TRBJ2-7; CDR3 protein: CASSHRESSYEQYF
V gene: TRBV6-4; J gene: TRBJ2-7; CDR3 protein: CASSDSRHRGVHEQYF
V gene: TRBV6-4; J gene: TRBJ2-2; CDR3 protein: CASSEILTGANTGELFF
V gene: TRBV18; J gene: TRBJ1-1; CDR3 protein: CASSPPRGGGTEAFF
V gene: TRBV5-1; J gene: TRBJ1-2; CDR3 protein: CASSETRDNYGYTF
V gene: TRBV11-2; J gene: TRBJ2-1; CDR3 protein: CASSFDRFYNEQFF
V gene: TRBV28; J gene: TRBJ2-1; CDR3 protein: CASSQGLAYNEQFF
V gene: TRBV27; J gene: TRBJ1-2; CDR3 protein: CASSFKGSTAYGYTF
V gene: TRBV10-3; J gene: TRBJ1-5; CDR3 protein: CAISESSNQPQHF
V gene: TRBV9; J gene: TRBJ2-3; CDR3 protein: CASSVGASVGTDTQYF
V gene: TRBV5-1; J gene: TRBJ1-2; CDR3 protein: CASSQTGDVGYTF
V gene: TRBV10-3; J gene: TRBJ1-1; CDR3 protein: CAIAKRGDDTEAFF
V gene: TRBV5-1; J gene: TRBJ1-4; CDR3 protein: CASGQTGGDEKLFF
V gene: TRBV28; J gene: TRBJ2-7; CDR3 protein: CASSLLPGQGSYEQYF
V gene: TRBV5-4; J gene: TRBJ1-2; CDR3 protein: CASSRDTTNYGYTF
V gene: TRBV13; J gene: TRBJ2-7; CDR3 protein: CASSLGERGTYEQYF
V gene: TRBV6-1; J gene: TRBJ2-7; CDR3 protein: CASSDRTGVSYEQYF
V gene: TRBV11-1; J gene: TRBJ2-2; CDR3 protein: CASSLGGSRAGELFF
V gene: TRBV11-2; J gene: TRBJ2-5; CDR3 protein: CASSFGLAGLQETQYF
V gene: TRBV7-9; J gene: TRBJ1-2; CDR3 protein: CASSLGSRKNGYTF
V gene: TRBV28; J gene: TRBJ2-2; CDR3 protein: CASSTPSRGGTGELFF